The sequence of this T cell receptor (beta chain) was determined in a study of naive and memory T cell subsets. Study-wide results and caveats: A few larger clonotypes appeared in naive repertoires, especially CD8, possibly memory cells re-expressing CD45RA. Activation and differentiation may alter RNA-based TCR counts.

Two oligonucleotides, mixed equimolar, formed the beta constant-region primer covering TRBC1 and TRBC2. Four rounds of PCR amplified the ligated cDNA using nested alpha and beta constant-region primers plus SP2. TCRdb used MiXCR to reprocess the UMI-ligation and nested PCR reads, holding one entry per CDR3 protein. Here the sample spans about 99,000 distinct CDR3 sequences, about 14% being singletons. Cells stained for CD3, CD4, CD8, CD45RA and CD27 were sorted into four subsets. With regard to this clonotype: Its specificity is not known.

J was trimmed by 4 bases and V by 2 bases; bases with no gene match: 6. The CDR3 covers 16 residues. The chain uses TRBV12-3 or TRBV12-4 and TRBJ2-3; TRBD2 matches 10 bases. The clonotype comes from a human donor in good health. Sequences were obtained from naive CD8+ T cells from blood. This CDR3 is CASSLNLAGGPDTQYF. The CDR3 DNA follows: TGTGCCAGCAGTTTAAATTTAGCGGGAGGACCAGATACGCAGTATTTT.